This T cell receptor beta chain stems from a study of technical replicates of blood from several donors. Generated by immunoSEQ multiplex PCR, the TCRdb table keeps only in-frame clones and is missing some. The table lists 87,000 or so clones, approximately 95% of them singletons. Germline V gene data show CDR1 as MGHRA and CDR2 as YSYEKL. Trimming cost V 1 base and J 10 bases, with 10 bases left between them. The length of the CDR3 is 12 residues. Material: T cells isolated from PBMCs. The V call is TRBV4-1, the J call TRBJ1-1; D unresolved. The source of this sequence is a human donor in good health. This CDR3 is CASSQVEGIAFF. The CDR3 bases are TGCGCCAGCAGCCAAGTCGAGGGCATAGCTTTCTTT.